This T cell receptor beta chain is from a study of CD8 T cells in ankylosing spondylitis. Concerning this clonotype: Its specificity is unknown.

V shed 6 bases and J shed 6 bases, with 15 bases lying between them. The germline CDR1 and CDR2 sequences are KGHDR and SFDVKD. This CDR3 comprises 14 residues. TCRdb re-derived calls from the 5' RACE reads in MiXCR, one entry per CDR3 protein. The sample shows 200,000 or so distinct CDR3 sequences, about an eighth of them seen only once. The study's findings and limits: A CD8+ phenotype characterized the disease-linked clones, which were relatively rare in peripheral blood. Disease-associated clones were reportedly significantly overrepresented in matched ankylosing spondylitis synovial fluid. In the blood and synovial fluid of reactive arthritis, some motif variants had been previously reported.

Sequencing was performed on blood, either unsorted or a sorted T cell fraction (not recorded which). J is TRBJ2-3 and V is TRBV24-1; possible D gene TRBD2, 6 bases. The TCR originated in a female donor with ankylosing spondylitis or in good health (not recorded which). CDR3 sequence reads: CATSSGAGPDTQYF. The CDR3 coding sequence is TGTGCCACCAGTAGCGGAGCGGGCCCGGATACGCAGTATTTT.